One sample yielded the 14 T cell receptor beta chains listed below, sequenced in a study of blood T cell repertoires in COVID-19. Generated by immunoSEQ multiplex PCR, the TCRdb table keeps only in-frame clones and is missing some. The repertoire has about 190,000 clones, around 85% of them found once; the top ten carry 3.2%. The sequenced material came from PBMCs or T cells enriched from blood (not recorded which). These receptors all come from a woman in her thirties who had recovered from COVID-19.

The chain combines TRBV5-5 with TRBJ1-5, with D unresolved. Germline loops: CDR1 SGHKS, CDR2 YYEKEE (reference sequence). The CDR3 runs 13 residues. Trimming cost V 4 bases and J 4 bases, with 9 bases left between them. The CDR3, as DNA: TGTGCCAGCAGCCTCGATACTAATCAGCCCCAGCATTTT. Amino acids: CASSLDTNQPQHF. The full variable domain, its missing parts supplied by reference TRBV5-5 and TRBJ1-5, is DAGVTQSPTHLIKTRGQQVTLRCSPISGHKSVSWYQQVLGQGPQFIFQYYEKEERGRGNFPDRFSARQFPNYSSELNVNALLLGDSALYLCASSLDTNQPQHFGDGTRLSIL.

V usage is TRBV28 and J usage is TRBJ2-1; 7 bases agree with TRBD1. The germline gives CDR1 MDHEN, CDR2 SYDVKM. The CDR3 runs 14 residues. Germline trimming cut 8 bases from V and 7 bases from J; bases unmatched to any gene: 11. In DNA form, the CDR3 reads TGTGCCAGCGCGGAAGGGGGCATAAGGAATGAGCAGTTCTTC. Its protein product is CASAEGGIRNEQFF.

The chain carries TRBV6-4 and TRBJ1-2, with TRBD1 matching 10 bases. CDR1 MRHNA and CDR2 SNTAGT come from the germline V gene. Trimming removed 0 bases from V and 6 bases from J; junction bases left unmatched: 4. The CDR3 is 15 amino acids. This CDR3 reads CASSDSLGTGDGYTF. In DNA form, the CDR3 reads TGTGCCAGCAGTGACTCGTTAGGGACAGGGGATGGCTACACCTTC.

This chain connects TRBV28 to TRBJ1-4; D gene uncertain. The CDR3 sequence is 15 residues long. The V end lost 3 bases, the J end lost 7 bases, and 15 bases lay between the germline ends. Germline assignment: CDR1 MDHEN and CDR2 SYDVKM. The DNA for the CDR3 is TGTGCCAGCAGTTTTAACCAGGCTTTGGGTGAAAAACTGTTTTTT. Translation gives CASSFNQALGEKLFF. The full variable domain, completed using reference TRBV28 and TRBJ1-4, is DVKVTQSSRYLVKRTGEKVFLECVQDMDHENMFWYRQDPGLGLRLIYFSYDVKMKEKGDIPEGYSVSREKKERFSLILESASTNQTSMYLCASSFNQALGEKLFFGSGTQLSVL.

The genes are TRBV5-1 and TRBJ2-1; D is perhaps TRBD1 (6 bases). Trimming removed 6 bases from V and 2 bases from J, with 12 bases in between. This CDR3 has 14 residues. Germline V gene sequence: CDR1 SGHRS, CDR2 YFSETQ. The chain's CDR3 is CASTGTLPYNEQFF. CDR3 coding DNA: TGCGCCAGCACCGGGACACTGCCCTACAATGAGCAGTTCTTC.

This clone was recorded only once. The rearrangement joins TRBV18 to TRBJ1-1; D might be TRBD1 (6 bases). CDR1 KGHSH and CDR2 LQKENI come from the germline V gene. V gave up 8 bases and J gave up 0 bases, with 16 bases separating them. CDR3 length: 15 amino acids. The CDR3 sequence is CASATGGALNTEAFF. CDR3 nucleotide sequence: TGTGCCAGCGCCACGGGGGGGGCCTTGAACACTGAAGCTTTCTTT.

This clone showed up just once. This chain joins TRBV6-5 and TRBJ1-1, with TRBD1 as a possible D gene (5 bases). Per germline, CDR1 MNHEY and CDR2 SVGAGI. V lost 8 bases, J lost 1 base, and 14 bases lay in between. This CDR3 region has 14 residues. This CDR3 is CASYARQRNTEAFF. The CDR3 nucleotides read TGTGCCAGCTACGCGAGACAGCGGAACACTGAAGCTTTCTTT.

This chain uses TRBV30 with TRBJ1-2; D possibly corresponds to TRBD1 (6 bases). Germline-derived CDR1 and CDR2 are GTSNPN and SVGIG (reference sequence). Trimming took off 3 bases at V and 8 bases at J, with 16 bases between the two ends. The CDR3 loop spans 13 amino acids. CDR3 in DNA: TGTGCCTGGAGGTACGGGACAACGGGCGGCTACACCTTC. This codes for CAWRYGTTGGYTF. Combining the CDR3 with reference TRBV30 and TRBJ1-2 gives the whole variable domain SQTIHQWPATLVQPVGSPLSLECTVEGTSNPNLYWYRQAAGRGLQLLFYSVGIGQISSEVPQNLSASRPQDRQFILSSKKLLLSDSGFYLCAWRYGTTGGYTFGSGTRLTVV.

The chain recombines TRBV20-1 with TRBJ1-2; D not resolved. V shed 5 bases and J shed 8 bases, with 12 bases lying between them. Germline-derived CDR1 and CDR2 are DFQATT and SNEGSKA (reference sequence). The CDR3 spans 11 residues. CDR3 DNA sequence: TGCAGTGCTCGGCAGGTTAGGGGCTACACCTTC. It translates to CSARQVRGYTF.

J is TRBJ1-5 and V is TRBV21-1. TRBV21-1 is a known pseudogene. The CDR3 is made up of 13 amino acids. The CDR3 protein is CERARGYAQPQHF. In DNA, the CDR3 is TGTGAGCGCGCACGGGGTTACGCTCAGCCCCAGCATTTT.

The chain combines TRBV12-3 or TRBV12-4 with TRBJ1-5; D not certain. The CDR3 totals 13 residues. Trimming cost V 3 bases and J 6 bases, with 9 bases left between them. The CDR3 here is CASSFDEGQPQHF. CDR3 DNA sequence: TGTGCCAGCAGTTTCGATGAGGGTCAGCCCCAGCATTTT.

The chain uses TRBV6-5 and TRBJ1-1; TRBD1 might be the D (5 bases). CDR1 and CDR2 from the germline V gene are MNHEY and SVGAGI. The CDR3 covers 13 residues. V was shortened by 6 bases and J by 6 bases, with 14 bases between the two germline ends. The CDR3 spells CASRPIRDSEAFF. The CDR3 DNA sequence: TGTGCCAGCAGGCCCATTCGGGACTCTGAAGCTTTCTTT.

The chain employs TRBV6-6 and TRBJ1-5; maybe TRBD1 (5 bases). This CDR3 region has 15 residues. Germline loops: CDR1 MNHNY, CDR2 SVGAGI (reference sequence). Trimming pared 6 bases from V and 0 bases from J, leaving 12 bases between. Here the CDR3 DNA reads TGTGCCAGCAGCCGAGGGACTTATAGCAATCAGCCCCAGCATTTT. As protein: CASSRGTYSNQPQHF.

This CDR3 is CASFDRGRVGYTF. The DNA of the CDR3 is TGTGCCTCATTTGACAGGGGAAGAGTGGGCTACACCTTC. The chain couples TRBV12-3 or TRBV12-4 to TRBJ1-2; TRBD1 matches 8 bases. The CDR3 runs to 13 residues. V dropped 11 bases and J dropped 8; count of bases not matched to a gene: 13.